These 20 T cell receptor beta chains were sequenced from one sample in a study of beta chain bispecific antibodies for T cell cancers. TCRdb recomputed calls from the 5' RACE reads with MiXCR, one row per CDR3 protein. This sample has more than 20,000 distinct CDR3 sequences; 2% to 2.5% occur once, and the top ten carry about 5.5%. Expansion lasted 3 days, with either anti-CD3 antibody OKT3 or CD3/CD28 beads. Antigens for these TCRs are unknown. Study-level points and caveats: The leukemia cells, rather than normal T cells, gave most of the targeted TRBV signal. Versus anti-CD19, anti-TRBV12 exposure cut the TRBV12-3 share of TRBV signal by around 99%.

The sample consisted of healthy donor T cells cultured with leukemia cells, taken from a culture containing a bispecific antibody targeting TCR Vbeta12. The receptors derive from a human donor in good health. Some clones in this sample may be carry-over from other donors' samples.

The table lists this clonotype with many counts. The chain combines TRBV7-6 with TRBJ2-5; D remains ambiguous. Deletions cut 1 base from V and 0 bases from J, with 3 bases between. Germline CDR1 and CDR2: SGHVS and FNYEAQ. CDR3 length: 13 amino acids. The DNA of the CDR3 is TGTGCCAGCAGCTTAGGGAACCAAGAGACCCAGTACTTC. It specifies CASSLGNQETQYF.

This clonotype was recorded at least ten times. The V and J genes are TRBV4-2 and TRBJ1-2, with D possibly TRBD1 on 5 matching bases. Germline lookup yields CDR1 LGHNA and CDR2 YNFKEQ. This CDR3 spans 14 amino acids. Deletions cut 0 bases from V and 3 bases from J, with 8 bases between. As DNA, the CDR3 is TGTGCCAGCAGCCAAGACCCCAGGGACTATGGCTACACCTTC. The encoded protein is CASSQDPRDYGYTF.

This clonotype was seen at least ten times. This chain links TRBV6-6 with TRBJ2-7; 14 bases are shared with TRBD2. Germline V gene data show CDR1 as MNHNY and CDR2 as SVGAGI (reference sequence). The CDR3 totals 17 residues. The junction had 9 bases not matched to a gene; V was cut back by 4 bases and J by 4 bases. CDR3 protein: CASSSRLAGGPAYEQYF. The CDR3 nucleotides read TGTGCCAGCAGTTCTCGACTAGCGGGGGGGCCTGCGTACGAGCAGTACTTC.

This clonotype has a count of ten or more. The V gene is TRBV19, the J gene TRBJ2-1; 7 nucleotides align to TRBD2. The junction had 3 bases not matched to a gene; V was cut back by 4 bases and J by 9 bases. From germline, CDR1 is LNHDA and CDR2 SQIVND (reference sequence). The CDR3 loop spans 12 amino acids. The CDR3 region has the DNA TGTGCCAGTAGTAACGGACTAGTTGAGCAGTTCTTC. Translating gives CASSNGLVEQFF.

The sample holds many counts of this clonotype. This chain connects TRBV4-2 to TRBJ2-2; unclear D gene. V dropped 0 bases and J dropped 4 bases, with 6 bases sitting between them. Germline lookup yields CDR1 LGHNA and CDR2 YNFKEQ. The CDR3 is 14 residues long. CDR3 DNA: TGTGCCAGCAGCCAAGAGGCAGTCACCGGGGAGCTGTTTTTT. This sequence encodes CASSQEAVTGELFF.

This clonotype was recorded many times. The V gene is TRBV18, the J gene TRBJ1-2; D unresolved. V dropped 6 bases and J dropped 1 base, with 12 bases sitting between them. The CDR3 runs 14 residues. The V gene's germline CDR1 is KGHSH and CDR2 LQKENI. For the CDR3, the DNA is TGTGCCAGCTCCGGTTTGGAGAATAACTATGGCTACACCTTC. Its protein is CASSGLENNYGYTF.

In this sample, this clonotype turned up many times. The J gene is TRBJ2-5, the V gene TRBV5-6; D not certain. V was pared by 0 bases and J by 5 bases, with 5 bases between. The CDR3 has 12 residues. Looked up from germline, CDR1 is SGHDT and CDR2 is YYEEEE. CDR3 in amino acids: CASSLVGETQYF. The CDR3 DNA is TGTGCCAGCAGCTTGGTAGGGGAGACCCAGTACTTC.

This clonotype was counted at least ten times. The chain joins TRBV15 to TRBJ1-1; D not resolved. The CDR3 totals 13 residues. CDR1 is LNHNV and CDR2 is YYDKDF in the germline V gene (reference sequence). V lost 0 bases, J lost 4 bases, and 6 bases lay in between. CDR3 region: CATSRDNPTEAFF. The CDR3 nucleotides are TGTGCCACCAGCAGAGATAACCCCACTGAAGCTTTCTTT.

In its sample, this clonotype was seen many times. V is TRBV7-9 and J is TRBJ2-7; 10 bases line up with TRBD2. The CDR3 extends over 16 amino acids. V trimming: 5 bases; J trimming: 2 bases; junction bases outside the gene matches: 9. Germline loops: CDR1 SEHNR, CDR2 FQNEAQ (reference sequence). The CDR3 here is CASSLTSGVITYEQYF. The CDR3 DNA follows: TGTGCCAGCAGCCTAACTAGCGGGGTGATAACCTACGAGCAGTACTTC.

In its sample, this clonotype was seen many times. The rearrangement joins TRBV14 to TRBJ1-1; D gene uncertain. Deletions cut 7 bases from V and 0 bases from J, with 9 bases between. CDR1 is SGHDN and CDR2 is FVKESK in the germline V gene. The length of the CDR3 is 13 residues. The CDR3 spells CASNLGMNTEAFF. The CDR3 DNA reads as TGTGCCAGCAATTTAGGAATGAACACTGAAGCTTTCTTT.

This clonotype showed up many times. The rearrangement links TRBV19 to TRBJ1-1; TRBD1 matches 10 bases. Germline loops: CDR1 LNHDA, CDR2 SQIVND (reference sequence). This CDR3 is 13 amino acids long. Trimming took 6 bases from V and 6 from J; bases not matched to a gene: 4. In DNA, the CDR3 is TGTGCCAGTAGCCTGGACAGGGGGGCTGAAGCTTTCTTT. This gives the protein CASSLDRGAEAFF.

This clonotype was detected many times. The V gene is TRBV29-1, the J gene TRBJ1-1; D is unresolved. CDR1 and CDR2 (germline): SQVTM, ANQGSEA. V was pared by 6 bases and J by 3 bases, with 17 bases between. This CDR3 is built from 14 residues. CDR3 coding DNA: TGCAGCGTAGGTCCCGCCCAGACTCACACTGAAGCTTTCTTT. Its protein is CSVGPAQTHTEAFF.

This clonotype was seen ten or more times. V gene TRBV6-1 combines with J gene TRBJ2-7; D gene unclear. The CDR3 loop spans 15 amino acids. Germline lookup yields CDR1 MNHNS and CDR2 SASEGT. V gave up 2 bases and J gave up 3 bases, with 14 bases separating them. CDR3 amino acids: CASSEPLQPGYEQYF. The CDR3 bases are TGTGCCAGCAGTGAACCTCTACAACCAGGCTACGAGCAGTACTTC.

This clonotype was detected many times. The chain carries TRBV19 and TRBJ2-1; TRBD2 agrees at 12 bases. The CDR3 covers 15 residues. Germline V CDR1 and CDR2: LNHDA, SQIVND (reference sequence). The J segment lost 5 bases and the V segment lost 5 bases, leaving 4 bases of the junction unmatched. The CDR3 sequence: CASSVTSGGNNEQFF. The CDR3 DNA reads as TGTGCCAGTAGTGTCACTAGCGGGGGGAACAATGAGCAGTTCTTC.

This clonotype came up many times. The chain has TRBV7-3 and TRBJ2-2, with D possibly matching TRBD1 (6 bases). V was cut by 1 base and J by 7 bases, with 10 bases left in between. The CDR3 sequence is 14 residues long. Germline values: CDR1 SGHTA, CDR2 FQGTGA. The chain's CDR3 is CASSLKQGDGELFF. CDR3 nucleotide sequence: TGTGCCAGCAGCTTAAAACAGGGAGACGGGGAGCTGTTTTTT.

This clonotype was counted at least ten times. V is TRBV2 and J is TRBJ2-6; D uncertain. CDR1 is SNHLY, CDR2 FYNNEI, per germline. Deletions cut 3 bases from V and 2 bases from J, with 8 bases between. The CDR3 runs 15 residues. Here the CDR3 DNA reads TGTGCCAGCAGTGACCTGGGAACTGGGGCCAACGTCCTGACTTTC. Its protein is CASSDLGTGANVLTF.

In this sample, this clonotype turned up many times. The chain uses TRBV5-1 and TRBJ1-2; D may be TRBD1 (6 bases). The CDR3 runs to 15 residues. V gave up 4 bases and J gave up 0 bases, with 13 bases separating them. Germline values: CDR1 SGHRS, CDR2 YFSETQ. The CDR3 here is CASSPGTQANYGYTF. Here the CDR3 DNA reads TGCGCCAGCAGCCCCGGGACACAAGCTAACTATGGCTACACCTTC.

This clonotype was picked up many times. The chain employs TRBV7-3 and TRBJ2-1; possible D gene TRBD2, 6 bases. This CDR3 has 18 amino acids. Per germline, CDR1 SGHTA and CDR2 FQGTGA. V was trimmed by 5 bases and J by 4 bases, leaving 24 bases between them. CDR3 sequence: CASSNAFGGDLGYNEQFF. The CDR3 bases are TGTGCCAGCAGCAACGCCTTCGGAGGGGACCTGGGGTACAATGAGCAGTTCTTC.

This clonotype was seen repeatedly, ten times or more. This sequence joins TRBV6-2 or TRBV6-3 and TRBJ2-7, with D maybe TRBD1 (6 bases). CDR3 length equals 15 residues. CDR1 is MNHEY and CDR2 is SVGEGT in the germline V gene. V was cut by 2 bases and J by 0 bases, with 11 bases left in between. The CDR3 loop reads CASSYNREFSYEQYF. DNA of the CDR3: TGTGCCAGCAGTTACAACAGGGAATTCTCCTACGAGCAGTACTTC.

By sample fraction, this clonotype is medium-sized. The chain links TRBV27 to TRBJ1-4; 7 bases are a match to TRBD1. Trimming cost V 10 bases and J 0 bases; bases outside gene matches: 5. The germline CDR1 and CDR2 sequences are MNHEY and SMNVEV (reference sequence). There are 14 residues in the CDR3. The CDR3 DNA reads as TGTGCCACCAGACAGGGTGCAACTAATGAAAAACTGTTTTTT. Protein product: CATRQGATNEKLFF.